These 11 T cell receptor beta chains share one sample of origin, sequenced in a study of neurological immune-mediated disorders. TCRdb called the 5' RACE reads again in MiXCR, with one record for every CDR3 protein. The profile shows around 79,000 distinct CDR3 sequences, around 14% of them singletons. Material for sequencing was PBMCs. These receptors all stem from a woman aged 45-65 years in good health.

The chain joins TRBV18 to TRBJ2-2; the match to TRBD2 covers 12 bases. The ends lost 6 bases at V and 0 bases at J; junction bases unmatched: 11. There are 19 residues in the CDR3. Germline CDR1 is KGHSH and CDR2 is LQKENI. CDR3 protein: CASSLPVGTSGSNTGELFF. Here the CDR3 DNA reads TGTGCCAGCTCCCTACCCGTCGGGACTAGCGGGTCGAACACCGGGGAGCTGTTTTTT.

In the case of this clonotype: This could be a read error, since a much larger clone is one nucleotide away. In DNA form, the CDR3 reads TGCGCCAGCAGCAAAGACATGGCTTACTCCTATAATTCACCCCTCCACTTT. This translates into CASSKDMAYSYNSPLHF. The chain recombines TRBV5-1 with TRBJ1-6, with D unclear. Trimming removed 4 bases at V and 0 bases at J, with 14 bases between. The V gene's germline CDR1 is SGHRS and CDR2 YFSETQ. CDR3 length equals 17 residues.

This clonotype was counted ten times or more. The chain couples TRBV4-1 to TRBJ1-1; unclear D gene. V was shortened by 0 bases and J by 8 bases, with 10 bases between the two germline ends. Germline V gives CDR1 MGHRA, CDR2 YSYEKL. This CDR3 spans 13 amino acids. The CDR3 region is CASSQDVAGEAFF. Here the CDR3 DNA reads TGCGCCAGCAGCCAAGATGTAGCTGGGGAAGCTTTCTTT.

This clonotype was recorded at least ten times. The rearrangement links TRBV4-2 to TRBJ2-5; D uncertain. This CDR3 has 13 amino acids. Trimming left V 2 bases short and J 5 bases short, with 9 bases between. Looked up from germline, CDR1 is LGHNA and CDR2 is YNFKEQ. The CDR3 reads CASSQQPQETQYF. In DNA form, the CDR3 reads TGTGCCAGCAGCCAACAGCCCCAGGAGACCCAGTACTTC.

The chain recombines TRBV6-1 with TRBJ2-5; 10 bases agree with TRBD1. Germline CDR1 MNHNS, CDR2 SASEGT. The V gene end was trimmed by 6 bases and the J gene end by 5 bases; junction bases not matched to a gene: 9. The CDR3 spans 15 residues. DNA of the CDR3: TGTGCCAGCAGCCCGGGGACAGGGGACATGGAGACCCAGTACTTC. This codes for CASSPGTGDMETQYF.

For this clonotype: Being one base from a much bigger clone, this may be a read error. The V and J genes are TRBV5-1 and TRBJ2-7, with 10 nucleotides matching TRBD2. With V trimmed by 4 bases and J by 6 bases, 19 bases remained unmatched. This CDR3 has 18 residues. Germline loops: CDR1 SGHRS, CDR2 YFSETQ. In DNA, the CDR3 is TGCGCCAGCAGCGACCCGTCGTCTCGAGCGGGGGGGCCCTTCGAGCAGTACTTC. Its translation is CASSDPSSRAGGPFEQYF.

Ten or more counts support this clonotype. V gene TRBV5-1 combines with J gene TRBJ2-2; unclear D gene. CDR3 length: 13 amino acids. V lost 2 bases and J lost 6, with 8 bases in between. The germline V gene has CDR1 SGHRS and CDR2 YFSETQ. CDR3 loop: CASSFLGPGELFF. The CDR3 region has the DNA TGCGCCAGCAGCTTTTTGGGCCCCGGGGAGCTGTTTTTT.

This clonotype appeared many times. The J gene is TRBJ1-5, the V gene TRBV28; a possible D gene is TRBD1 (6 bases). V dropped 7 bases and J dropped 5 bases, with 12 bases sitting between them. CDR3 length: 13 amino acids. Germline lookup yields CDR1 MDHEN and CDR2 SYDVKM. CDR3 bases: TGTGCCAGCATACCAGGGGACGATCAGCCCCAGCATTTT. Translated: CASIPGDDQPQHF.

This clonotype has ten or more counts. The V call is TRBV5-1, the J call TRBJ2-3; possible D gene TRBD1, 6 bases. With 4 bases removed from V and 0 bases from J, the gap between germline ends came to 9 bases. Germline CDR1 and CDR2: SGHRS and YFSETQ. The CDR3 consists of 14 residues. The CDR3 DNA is TGCGCCAGCAGCGGGGACACTAGCACAGATACGCAGTATTTT. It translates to CASSGDTSTDTQYF.

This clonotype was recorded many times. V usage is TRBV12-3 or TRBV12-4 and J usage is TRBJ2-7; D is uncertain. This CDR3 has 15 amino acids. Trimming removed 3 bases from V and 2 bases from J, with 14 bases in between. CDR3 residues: CASSLSRRDTYEQYF. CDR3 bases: TGTGCCAGCAGTTTGAGCCGCAGAGACACCTACGAGCAGTACTTC.

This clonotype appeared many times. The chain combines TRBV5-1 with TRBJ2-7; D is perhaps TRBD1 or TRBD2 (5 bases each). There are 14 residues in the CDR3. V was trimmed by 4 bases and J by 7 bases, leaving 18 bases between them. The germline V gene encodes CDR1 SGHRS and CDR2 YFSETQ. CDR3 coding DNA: TGCGCCAGCAGCCCAGGGACCAGTACGAAGGAGCAGTACTTC. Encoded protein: CASSPGTSTKEQYF.